This T cell receptor beta chain was captured in a study of blood T cell repertoires in COVID-19. Study summary: Acute and convalescent COVID-19 specimens originated in the United States, Italy and Spain.

In its sample, this clone was seen many times. The CDR3 sequence is 13 residues long. V trimming: 4 bases; J trimming: 6 bases; junction bases outside the gene matches: 6. The germline V gene has CDR1 SGDLS and CDR2 YYNGEE. Clones were sequenced by immunoSEQ multiplex PCR, and TCRdb holds only the in-frame ones, with some missing. The data show fewer than 200,000 clones, with roughly 80% seen just once and about 6.9% held by the top ten. The chain recombines TRBV9 with TRBJ1-1, with 7 bases matching TRBD1. Sample: peripheral blood. This receptor was taken from a man aged 55 to 70 with acute or convalescent COVID-19. CDR3 region: CASSRDSRSEAFF. The DNA for the CDR3 is TGTGCCAGCAGCCGGGACAGTCGATCTGAAGCTTTCTTT.